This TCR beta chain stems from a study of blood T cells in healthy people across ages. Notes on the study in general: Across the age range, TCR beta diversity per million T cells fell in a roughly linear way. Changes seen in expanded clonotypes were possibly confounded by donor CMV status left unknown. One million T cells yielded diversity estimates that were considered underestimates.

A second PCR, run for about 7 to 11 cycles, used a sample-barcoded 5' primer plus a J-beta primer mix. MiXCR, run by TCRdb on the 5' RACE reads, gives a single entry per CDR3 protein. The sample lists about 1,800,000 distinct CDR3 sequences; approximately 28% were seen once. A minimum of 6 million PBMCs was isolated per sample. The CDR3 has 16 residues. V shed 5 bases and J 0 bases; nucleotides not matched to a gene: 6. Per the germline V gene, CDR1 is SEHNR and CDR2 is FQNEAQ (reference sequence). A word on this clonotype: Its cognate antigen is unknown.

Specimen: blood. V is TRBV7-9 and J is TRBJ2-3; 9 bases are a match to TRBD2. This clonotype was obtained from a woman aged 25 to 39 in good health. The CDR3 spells CASSRQAGGSTDTQYF. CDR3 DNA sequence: TGTGCCAGCAGCCGACAGGCGGGAGGGAGCACAGATACGCAGTATTTT. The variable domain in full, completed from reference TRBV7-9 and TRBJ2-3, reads DTGVSQNPRHKITKRGQNVTFRCDPISEHNRLYWYRQTLGQGPEFLTYFQNEAQLEKSRLLSDRFSAERPKGSFSTLEIQRTEQGDSAMYLCASSRQAGGSTDTQYFGPGTRLTVL.